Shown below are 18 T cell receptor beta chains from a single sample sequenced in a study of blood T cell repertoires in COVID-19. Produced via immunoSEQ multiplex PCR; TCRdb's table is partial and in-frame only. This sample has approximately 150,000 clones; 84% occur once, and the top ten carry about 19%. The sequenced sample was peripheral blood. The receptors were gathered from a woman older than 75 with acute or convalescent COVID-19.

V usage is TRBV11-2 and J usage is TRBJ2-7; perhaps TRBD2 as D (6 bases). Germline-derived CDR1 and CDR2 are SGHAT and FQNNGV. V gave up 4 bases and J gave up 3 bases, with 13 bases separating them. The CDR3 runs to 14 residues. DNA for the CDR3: TGTGCCAGCAGCTCCCTAGGCGGGGTCTACGAGCAGTACTTC. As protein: CASSSLGGVYEQYF. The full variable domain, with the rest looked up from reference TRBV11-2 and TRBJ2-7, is EAGVAQSPRYKIIEKRQSVAFWCNPISGHATLYWYQQILGQGPKLLIQFQNNGVVDDSQLPKDRFSAERLKGVDSTLKIQPAKLEDSAVYLCASSSLGGVYEQYFGPGTRLTVT.

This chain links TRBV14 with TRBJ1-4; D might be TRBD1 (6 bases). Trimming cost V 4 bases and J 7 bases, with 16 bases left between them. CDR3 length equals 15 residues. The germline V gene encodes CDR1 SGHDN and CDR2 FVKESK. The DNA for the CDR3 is TGTGCCAGCAGCCGTCTCAGGGGCGCGGGTGAAAAACTGTTTTTT. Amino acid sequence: CASSRLRGAGEKLFF.

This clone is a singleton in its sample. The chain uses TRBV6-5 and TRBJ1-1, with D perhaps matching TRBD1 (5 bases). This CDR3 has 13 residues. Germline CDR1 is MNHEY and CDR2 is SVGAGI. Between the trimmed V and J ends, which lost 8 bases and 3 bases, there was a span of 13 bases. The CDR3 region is CASGLGGDTEAFF. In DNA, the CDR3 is TGTGCCAGCGGGTTAGGAGGGGACACTGAAGCTTTCTTT.

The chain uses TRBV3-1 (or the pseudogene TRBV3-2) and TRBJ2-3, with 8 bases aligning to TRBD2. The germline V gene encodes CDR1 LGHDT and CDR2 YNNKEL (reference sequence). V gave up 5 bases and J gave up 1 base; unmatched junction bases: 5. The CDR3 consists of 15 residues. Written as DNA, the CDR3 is TGTGCCAGCAGCTCCGGACTAGCTCGCACAGATACGCAGTATTTT. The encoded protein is CASSSGLARTDTQYF.

Here the CDR3 reads CASSLVHSSNTGELFF. CDR3 nucleotide sequence: TGTGCCAGCAGCTTAGTTCATTCATCGAACACCGGGGAGCTGTTTTTT. The J gene is TRBJ2-2, the V gene TRBV7-9, with D uncertain. Germline CDR1 and CDR2: SEHNR and FQNEAQ (reference sequence). Trimming shortened V by 1 base and J by 0 bases, and 9 bases separated the two germline ends. The CDR3 totals 16 residues. The whole variable domain, filled in from reference TRBV7-9 and TRBJ2-2, reads DTGVSQNPRHKITKRGQNVTFRCDPISEHNRLYWYRQTLGQGPEFLTYFQNEAQLEKSRLLSDRFSAERPKGSFSTLEIQRTEQGDSAMYLCASSLVHSSNTGELFFGEGSRLTVL.

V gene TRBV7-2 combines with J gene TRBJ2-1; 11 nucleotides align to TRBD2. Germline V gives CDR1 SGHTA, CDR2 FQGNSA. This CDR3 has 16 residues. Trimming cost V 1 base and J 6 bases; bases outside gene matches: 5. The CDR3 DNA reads TGTGCCAGCAGCTTAGTCGGACTAGCGGGCGCCAATGAGCAGTTCTTC. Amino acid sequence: CASSLVGLAGANEQFF.

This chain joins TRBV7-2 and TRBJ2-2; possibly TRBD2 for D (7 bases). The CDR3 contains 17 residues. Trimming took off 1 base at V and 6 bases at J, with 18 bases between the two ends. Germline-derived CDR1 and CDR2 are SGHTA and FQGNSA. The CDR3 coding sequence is TGTGCCAGCAGCTTAGATTTCTTCGGGGGGCTTCCCGGGGAGCTGTTTTTT. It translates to CASSLDFFGGLPGELFF.

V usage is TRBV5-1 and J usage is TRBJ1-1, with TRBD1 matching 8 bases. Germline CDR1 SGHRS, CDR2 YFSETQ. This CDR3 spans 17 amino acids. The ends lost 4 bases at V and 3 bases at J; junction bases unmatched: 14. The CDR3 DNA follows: TGCGCCAGCAGCGGAGAAAAATGGGACAGGCCGTACACTGAAGCTTTCTTT. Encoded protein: CASSGEKWDRPYTEAFF.

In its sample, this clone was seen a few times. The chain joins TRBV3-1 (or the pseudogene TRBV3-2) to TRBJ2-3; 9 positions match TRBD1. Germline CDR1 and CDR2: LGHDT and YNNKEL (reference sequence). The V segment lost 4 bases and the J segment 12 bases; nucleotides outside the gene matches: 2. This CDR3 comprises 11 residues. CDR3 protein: CASSLGQGQYF. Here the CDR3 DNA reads TGTGCCAGCAGCCTGGGACAGGGCCAGTATTTT.

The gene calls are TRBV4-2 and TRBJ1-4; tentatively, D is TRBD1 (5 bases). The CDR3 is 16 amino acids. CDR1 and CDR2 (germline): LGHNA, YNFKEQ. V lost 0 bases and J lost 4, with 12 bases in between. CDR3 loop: CASSQDEGRGNEKLFF. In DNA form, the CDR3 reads TGTGCCAGCAGCCAAGATGAGGGGCGGGGTAATGAAAAACTGTTTTTT.

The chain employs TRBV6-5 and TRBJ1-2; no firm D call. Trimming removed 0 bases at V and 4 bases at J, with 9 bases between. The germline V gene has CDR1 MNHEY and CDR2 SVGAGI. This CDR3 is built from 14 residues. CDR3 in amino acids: CASSYSISTYGYTF. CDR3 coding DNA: TGTGCCAGCAGTTACTCGATCAGTACCTATGGCTACACCTTC.

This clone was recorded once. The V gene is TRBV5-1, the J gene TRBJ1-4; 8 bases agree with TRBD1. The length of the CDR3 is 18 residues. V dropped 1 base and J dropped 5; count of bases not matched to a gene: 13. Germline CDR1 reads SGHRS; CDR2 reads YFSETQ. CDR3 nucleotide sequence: TGCGCCAGCAGCTTGAGTGGGGTAGGGACAGGAGGAAATGAAAAACTGTTTTTT. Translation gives CASSLSGVGTGGNEKLFF.

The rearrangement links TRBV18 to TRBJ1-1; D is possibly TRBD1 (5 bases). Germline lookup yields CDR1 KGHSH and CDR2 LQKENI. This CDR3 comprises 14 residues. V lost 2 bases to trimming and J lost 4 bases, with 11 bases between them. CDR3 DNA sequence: TGTGCCAGCTCACCAGGGCGGGGGGGCACTGAAGCTTTCTTT. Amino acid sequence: CASSPGRGGTEAFF.

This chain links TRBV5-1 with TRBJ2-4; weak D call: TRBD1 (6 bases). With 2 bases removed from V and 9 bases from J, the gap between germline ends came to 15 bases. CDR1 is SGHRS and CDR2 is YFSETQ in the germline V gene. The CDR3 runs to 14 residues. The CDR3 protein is CASSFNGGSSIQYF. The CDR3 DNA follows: TGCGCCAGCAGCTTCAATGGGGGCTCCTCCATTCAGTACTTC.

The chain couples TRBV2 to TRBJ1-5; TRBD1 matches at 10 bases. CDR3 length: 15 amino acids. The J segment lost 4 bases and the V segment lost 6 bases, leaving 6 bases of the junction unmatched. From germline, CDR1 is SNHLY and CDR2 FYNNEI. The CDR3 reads CASRRQGAGNQPQHF. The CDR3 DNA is TGTGCCAGCAGGAGACAGGGGGCAGGGAATCAGCCCCAGCATTTT.

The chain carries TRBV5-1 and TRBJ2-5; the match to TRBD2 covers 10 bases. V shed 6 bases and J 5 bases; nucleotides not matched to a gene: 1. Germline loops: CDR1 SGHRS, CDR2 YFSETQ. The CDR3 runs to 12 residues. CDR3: CASTTSGETQYF. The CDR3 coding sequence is TGCGCCAGCACGACTAGCGGGGAGACCCAGTACTTC.

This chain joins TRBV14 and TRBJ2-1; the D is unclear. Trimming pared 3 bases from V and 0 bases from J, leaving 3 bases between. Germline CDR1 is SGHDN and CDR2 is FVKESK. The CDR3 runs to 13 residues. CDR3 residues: CASSQYSYNEQFF. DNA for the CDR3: TGTGCCAGCAGCCAGTACTCCTACAATGAGCAGTTCTTC.

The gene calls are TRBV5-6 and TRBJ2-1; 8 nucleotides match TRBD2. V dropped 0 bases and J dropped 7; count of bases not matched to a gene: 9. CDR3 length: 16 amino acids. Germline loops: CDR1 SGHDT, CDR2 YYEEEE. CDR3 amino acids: CASSLAGGAQGNEQFF. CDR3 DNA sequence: TGTGCCAGCAGCTTGGCCGGGGGGGCGCAGGGGAATGAGCAGTTCTTC.